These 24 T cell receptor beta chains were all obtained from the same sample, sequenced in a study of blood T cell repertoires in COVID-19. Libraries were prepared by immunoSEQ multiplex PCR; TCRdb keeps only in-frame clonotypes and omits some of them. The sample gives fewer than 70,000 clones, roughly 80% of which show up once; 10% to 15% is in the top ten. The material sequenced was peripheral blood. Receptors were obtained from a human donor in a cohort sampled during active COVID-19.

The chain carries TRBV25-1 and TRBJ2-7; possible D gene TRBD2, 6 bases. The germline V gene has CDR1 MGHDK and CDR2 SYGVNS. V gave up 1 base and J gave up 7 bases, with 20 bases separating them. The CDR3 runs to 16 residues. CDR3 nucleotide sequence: TGTGCCAGCAGTGAATCTGGCGGGGCGCCCAAGGAAGAGCAGTACTTC. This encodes CASSESGGAPKEEQYF.

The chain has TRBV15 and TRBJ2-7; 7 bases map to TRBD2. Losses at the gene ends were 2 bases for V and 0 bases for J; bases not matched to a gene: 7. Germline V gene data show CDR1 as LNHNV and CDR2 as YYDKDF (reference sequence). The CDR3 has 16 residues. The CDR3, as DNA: TGTGCCACCAGCAGAACCGGGACTATGAGCTCCTACGAGCAGTACTTC. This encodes CATSRTGTMSSYEQYF.

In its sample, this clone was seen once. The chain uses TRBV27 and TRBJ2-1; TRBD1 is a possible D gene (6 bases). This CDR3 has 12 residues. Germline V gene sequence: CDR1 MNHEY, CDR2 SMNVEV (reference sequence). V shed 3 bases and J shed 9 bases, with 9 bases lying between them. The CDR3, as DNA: TGTGCCAGCAGTTTTTTGGGGGCTGAGCAGTTCTTC. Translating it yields CASSFLGAEQFF.

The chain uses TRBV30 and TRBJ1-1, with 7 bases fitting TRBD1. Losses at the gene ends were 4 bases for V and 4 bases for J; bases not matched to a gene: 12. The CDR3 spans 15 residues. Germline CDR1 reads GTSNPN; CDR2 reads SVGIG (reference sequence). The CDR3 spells CAWTGEGAIGTEAFF. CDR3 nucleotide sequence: TGTGCCTGGACGGGCGAGGGGGCGATCGGCACTGAAGCTTTCTTT.

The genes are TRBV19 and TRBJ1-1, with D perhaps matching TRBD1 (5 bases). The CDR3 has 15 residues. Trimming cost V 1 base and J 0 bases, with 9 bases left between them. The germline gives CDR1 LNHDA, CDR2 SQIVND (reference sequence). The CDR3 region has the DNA TGTGCCAGTAGTATAGGGGGCACCATGAACACTGAAGCTTTCTTT. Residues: CASSIGGTMNTEAFF.

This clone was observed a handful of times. The CDR3 DNA reads TGTGCCAGCAGCTATGGGACTAGCGGCCTTTACGAGCAGTACTTC. Protein: CASSYGTSGLYEQYF. The genes are TRBV3-1 (or the pseudogene TRBV3-2) and TRBJ2-7, with 11 bases that match TRBD2. Germline V gives CDR1 LGHDT, CDR2 YNNKEL (reference sequence). CDR3 length: 15 amino acids. V gave up 5 bases and J gave up 4 bases; unmatched junction bases: 7.

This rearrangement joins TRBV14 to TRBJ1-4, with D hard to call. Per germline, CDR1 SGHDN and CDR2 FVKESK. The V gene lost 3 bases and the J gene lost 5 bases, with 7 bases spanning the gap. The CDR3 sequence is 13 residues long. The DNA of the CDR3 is TGTGCCAGCAGCCAGTTCCGGAATGAAAAACTGTTTTTT. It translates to CASSQFRNEKLFF.

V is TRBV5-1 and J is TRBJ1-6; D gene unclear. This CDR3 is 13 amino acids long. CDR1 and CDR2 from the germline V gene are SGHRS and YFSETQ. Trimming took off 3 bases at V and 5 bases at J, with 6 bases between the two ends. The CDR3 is CASSSLHNSPLHF. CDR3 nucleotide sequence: TGCGCCAGCAGCTCTCTCCATAATTCACCCCTCCACTTT. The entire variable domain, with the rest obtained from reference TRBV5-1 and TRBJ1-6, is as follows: KAGVTQTPRYLIKTRGQQVTLSCSPISGHRSVSWYQQTPGQGLQFLFEYFSETQRNKGNFPGRFSGRQFSNSRSEMNVSTLELGDSALYLCASSSLHNSPLHFGNGTRLTVT.

CDR3 in DNA: TGTGCCAGCAGTTTAAGTCTTACTTTTGGGGCAGCTTTCTTT. Encoded protein: CASSLSLTFGAAFF. The gene calls are TRBV28 and TRBJ1-1, with a possible D match to TRBD1 (5 bases). V was clipped by 2 bases and J by 10 bases, with 17 bases between them. Per germline, CDR1 MDHEN and CDR2 SYDVKM. The CDR3 is made up of 14 amino acids.

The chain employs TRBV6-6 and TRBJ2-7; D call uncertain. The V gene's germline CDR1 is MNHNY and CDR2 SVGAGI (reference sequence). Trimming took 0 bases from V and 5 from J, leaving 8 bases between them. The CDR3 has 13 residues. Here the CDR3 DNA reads TGTGCCAGCAGTTACTCGAGAGTCCACGAGCAGTACTTC. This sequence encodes CASSYSRVHEQYF.

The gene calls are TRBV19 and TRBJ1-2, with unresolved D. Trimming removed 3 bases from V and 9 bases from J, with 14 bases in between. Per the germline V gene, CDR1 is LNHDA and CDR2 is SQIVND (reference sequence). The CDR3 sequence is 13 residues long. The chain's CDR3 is CASSIMAVRSYTF. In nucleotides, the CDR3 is TGTGCCAGTAGTATTATGGCCGTCAGGAGCTACACCTTC.

The CDR3 is CASTNGLAMWDTQYF. In DNA form, the CDR3 reads TGTGCCAGCACCAACGGACTAGCAATGTGGGATACGCAGTATTTT. The chain has TRBV5-6 and TRBJ2-3, with TRBD2 matching 8 bases. The V gene end was trimmed by 6 bases and the J gene end by 6 bases; junction bases not matched to a gene: 12. The CDR3 is made up of 15 amino acids. The germline CDR1 and CDR2 sequences are SGHDT and YYEEEE.

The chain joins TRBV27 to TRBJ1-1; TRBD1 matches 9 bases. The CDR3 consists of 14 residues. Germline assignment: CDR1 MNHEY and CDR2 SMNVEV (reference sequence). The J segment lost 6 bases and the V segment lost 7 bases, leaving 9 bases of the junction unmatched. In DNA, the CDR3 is TGTGCCAGCACCCATACAGGGGGCACCGCTGAAGCTTTCTTT. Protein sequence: CASTHTGGTAEAFF.

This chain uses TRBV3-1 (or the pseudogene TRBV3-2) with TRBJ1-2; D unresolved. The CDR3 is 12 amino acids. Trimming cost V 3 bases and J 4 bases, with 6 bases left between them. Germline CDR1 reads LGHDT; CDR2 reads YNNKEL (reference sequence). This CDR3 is CASSQTSYGYTF. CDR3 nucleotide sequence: TGTGCCAGCAGCCAGACTTCCTATGGCTACACCTTC.

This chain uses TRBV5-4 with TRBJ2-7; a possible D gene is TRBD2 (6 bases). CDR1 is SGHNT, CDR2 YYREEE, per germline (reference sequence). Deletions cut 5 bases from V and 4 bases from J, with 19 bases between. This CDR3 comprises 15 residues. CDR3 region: CASSFAERANYEQYF. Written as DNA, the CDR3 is TGTGCCAGCAGTTTTGCGGAGCGGGCAAATTACGAGCAGTACTTC.

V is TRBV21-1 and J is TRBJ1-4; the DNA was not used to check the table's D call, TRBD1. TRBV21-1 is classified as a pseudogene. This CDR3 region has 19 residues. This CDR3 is CASSKEGTGGGKVNEKLFF. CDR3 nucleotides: TGTGCCAGCAGCAAAGAAGGGACAGGGGGGGGTAAAGTTAATGAAAAACTGTTTTTT.

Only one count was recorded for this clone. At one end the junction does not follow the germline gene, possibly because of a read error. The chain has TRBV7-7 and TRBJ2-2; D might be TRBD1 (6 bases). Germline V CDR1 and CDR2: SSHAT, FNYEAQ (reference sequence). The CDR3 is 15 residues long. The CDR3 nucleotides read TGTGCTAGCAGCTTAGTTCAGGGGAGCGGCGGGGAGCTGTTTTTT. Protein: CASSLVQGSGGELFF. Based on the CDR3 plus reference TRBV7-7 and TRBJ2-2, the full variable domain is GAGVSQSPRYKVTKRGQDVTLRCDPISSHATLYWYQQALGQGPEFLTYFNYEAQPDKSGLPSDRFSAERPEGSISTLTIQRTEQRDSAMYRCASSLVQGSGGELFFGEGSRLTVL.

DNA for the CDR3: TGTGCCACCAGTGGGGGACAGGGAGTCAATCAGCCCCAGCATTTT. It codes for CATSGGQGVNQPQHF. The V and J genes are TRBV24-1 and TRBJ1-5, with TRBD1 identical over 9 bases. The CDR3 covers 15 residues. The germline gives CDR1 KGHDR, CDR2 SFDVKD. V gave up 5 bases and J gave up 3 bases; unmatched junction bases: 4.

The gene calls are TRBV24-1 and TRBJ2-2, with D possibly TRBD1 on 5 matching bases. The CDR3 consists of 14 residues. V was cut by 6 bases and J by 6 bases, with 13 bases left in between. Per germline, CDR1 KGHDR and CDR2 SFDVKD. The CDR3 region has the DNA TGTGCCACCAGTAACAGGAATCAGGCCGGGGAGCTGTTTTTT. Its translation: CATSNRNQAGELFF.

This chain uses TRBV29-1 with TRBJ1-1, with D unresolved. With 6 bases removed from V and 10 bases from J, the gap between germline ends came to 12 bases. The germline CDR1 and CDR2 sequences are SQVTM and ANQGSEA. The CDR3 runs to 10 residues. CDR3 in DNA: TGCAGCGTCTTGACAAGTACAGCTTTCTTT. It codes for CSVLTSTAFF.

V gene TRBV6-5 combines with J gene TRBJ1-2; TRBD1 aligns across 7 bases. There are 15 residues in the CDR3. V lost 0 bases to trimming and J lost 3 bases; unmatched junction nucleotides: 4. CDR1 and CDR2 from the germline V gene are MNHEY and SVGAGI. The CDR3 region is CASSYSSGQYYGYTF. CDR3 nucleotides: TGTGCCAGCAGTTACTCTTCGGGACAGTACTATGGCTACACCTTC.

The CDR3 loop is CASSLETGKDYGYTF. CDR3 DNA: TGTGCCAGCAGCTTAGAGACAGGCAAGGACTATGGCTACACCTTC. V is TRBV7-2 and J is TRBJ1-2; perhaps TRBD1 as D (6 bases). The V gene lost 1 base and the J gene lost 3 bases, with 12 bases spanning the gap. Germline values: CDR1 SGHTA, CDR2 FQGNSA. The CDR3 length is 15 residues.

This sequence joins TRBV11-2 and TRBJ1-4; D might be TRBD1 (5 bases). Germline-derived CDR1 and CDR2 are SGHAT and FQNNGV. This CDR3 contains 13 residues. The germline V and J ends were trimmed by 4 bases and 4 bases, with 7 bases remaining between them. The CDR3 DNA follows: TGTGCCAGCAGCTCACAGGTTAATGAAAAACTGTTTTTT. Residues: CASSSQVNEKLFF.

CDR3 nucleotides: TGTGCCAGCAGTGACAGCCCTTTTATGAACACTGAAGCTTTCTTT. It codes for CASSDSPFMNTEAFF. The rearrangement uses TRBV5-5 and TRBJ1-1, with a tentative D call TRBD1 (5 bases). V was cut by 5 bases and J by 0 bases, with 14 bases left in between. This CDR3 contains 15 residues. Germline V gives CDR1 SGHKS, CDR2 YYEKEE (reference sequence).